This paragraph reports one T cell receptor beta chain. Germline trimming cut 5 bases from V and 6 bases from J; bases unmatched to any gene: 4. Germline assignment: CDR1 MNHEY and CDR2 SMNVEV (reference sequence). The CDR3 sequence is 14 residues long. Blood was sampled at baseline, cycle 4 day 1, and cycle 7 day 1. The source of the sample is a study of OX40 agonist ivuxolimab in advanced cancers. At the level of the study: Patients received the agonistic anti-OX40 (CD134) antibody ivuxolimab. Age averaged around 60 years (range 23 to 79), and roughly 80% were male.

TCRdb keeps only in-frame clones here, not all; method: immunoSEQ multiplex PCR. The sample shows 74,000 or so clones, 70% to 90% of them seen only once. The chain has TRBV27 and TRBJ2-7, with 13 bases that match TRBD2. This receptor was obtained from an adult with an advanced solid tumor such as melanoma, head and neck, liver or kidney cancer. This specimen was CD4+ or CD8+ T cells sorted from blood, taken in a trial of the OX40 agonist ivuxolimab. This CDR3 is CASSTLAGGSEQYF. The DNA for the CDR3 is TGTGCCAGCAGTACACTAGCGGGAGGGAGCGAGCAGTACTTC.